Listed below are T cell receptor beta chains from one sample, sequenced in a study of T cell repertoires in cytomegalovirus infection. TCRdb re-called the reads with MiXCR, one entry per CDR3 protein. The table has about 490,000 distinct CDR3 sequences, approximately 17% seen once. Sequencing was carried out using CD8+ T cells from PBMCs. Receptors originate from a human donor in good health (CMV status not recorded). Some clones in this sample may be carry-over from other donors' samples. CDR3s leave out the opening cysteine and the closing phenylalanine or tryptophan.

v_call	j_call	cdr3_length	cdr3_aa
TRBV7-3	TRBJ2-5	13	ASTRARTSKRPQY
TRBV12-3/TRBV12-4	TRBJ2-2	13	ASSFEGVNTGELF
TRBV18	TRBJ1-1	11	ASSPPVGTEAF
TRBV28	TRBJ1-6	18	ARKALSADASTTNNSPLH
TRBV2	TRBJ2-5	12	ARWGGGNQETQY
TRBV27	TRBJ1-2	13	ASSLSKGALYGYT
TRBV4-1	TRBJ2-1	14	ASSQRVASRYNEQF
TRBV5-6	TRBJ2-2	14	ASSSRGRIRSGELF
TRBV6-1	TRBJ2-7	10	ASGGTDGEQY
TRBV19	TRBJ1-2	9	ASSSEGGYT
TRBV12-3/TRBV12-4	TRBJ2-7	11	ASTAETAHEQY
TRBV10-3	TRBJ2-1	10	AISEVRNEQF
TRBV6-1	TRBJ2-7	9	ASRTGLQQY
TRBV20-1	TRBJ2-4	17	SARGGRASVPFGKNIQY
TRBV29-1	TRBJ2-1	11	SVESGRGNEQF
TRBV6-2/TRBV6-3	TRBJ2-1	13	ASSYSRGNYNEQF
TRBV11-1	TRBJ2-7	12	ASSLSVGGSEQY
TRBV7-2	TRBJ2-7	13	ASSLSGPQTYEQY
TRBV10-3	TRBJ2-1	13	AISESRTGDTEQF
TRBV7-6	TRBJ1-4	16	ASTFPAAGTSGEEKLF
TRBV28	TRBJ2-7	14	ASSSTRGDREYEQY
TRBV10-3	TRBJ2-7	11	AVSESPSYEQY
TRBV12-5	TRBJ1-1	14	ASGLLPSDRDSEAF
TRBV19	TRBJ1-1	10	ASRPSNTEAF
TRBV29-1	TRBJ1-2	12	SVVDNGGVYGYT
TRBV5-5	TRBJ1-6	10	ATFREVGLLH
TRBV7-9	TRBJ1-1	14	ASSPPMTGGGTEAF
TRBV28	TRBJ2-7	12	ASRPSGRAYEQY
TRBV7-9	TRBJ1-1	13	ASSLVSTGGTEAF
TRBV11-1	TRBJ2-7	15	ASSLFSGRTSTYEQY
TRBV6-8	TRBJ1-1	13	ASTLRGGVGTEAF
TRBV27	TRBJ2-3	13	ASSFITGGTDTQY
TRBV13	TRBJ1-2	13	ASSLGPGTVSGYT
TRBV6-2/TRBV6-3	TRBJ1-1	14	ASSWAGRGVNTEAF
TRBV5-1	TRBJ1-1	9	ASNTATEAF
TRBV5-1	TRBJ1-3	12	ASSFGYTGNTIY
TRBV29-1	TRBJ1-2	14	SVEKGGGIANYGYT
TRBV7-6	TRBJ1-5	12	ASSSPGVNQPQH
TRBV6-5	TRBJ2-7	11	ASGTGAPYEQY
TRBV7-2	TRBJ1-2	11	ASSYSELNGYT
TRBV6-5	TRBJ1-5	14	ASSYSAGERNQPQH
TRBV9	TRBJ2-7	13	ASSETGGLSYEQY
TRBV7-3	TRBJ1-1	11	ASSKNGNTEAF
TRBV27	TRBJ2-5	16	ASSPIPGLAGYQETQY
TRBV5-1	TRBJ2-1	13	ASNLPGQGYNEQF
TRBV6-1	TRBJ1-1	12	ASSGLGLNTEAF
TRBV15	TRBJ1-5	11	ATSRVRNQPQH
TRBV12-3/TRBV12-4	TRBJ2-7	11	ASSLTQGAEQY
TRBV7-9	TRBJ2-7	13	ASSPPDSGSREQY